This T cell receptor beta chain was profiled in a study of T-cell reconstitution after alpha-beta-depleted transplantation in children. Concerning this clonotype: Its specificity is unknown.

Construction of the TCRbeta library involved unique molecular identifiers. MiXCR was run by TCRdb on the PCR reads, yielding one entry per CDR3 protein. The data hold a few hundred thousand distinct CDR3 sequences, with roughly 11% observed a single time. Study-level points and caveats: About two months after transplant, alpha-beta T cells reportedly came from several hundred expanded graft clones.

The material was PBMCs, obtained before TCRalphabeta/CD19-depleted stem cell transplant. The source of this sequence is a child less than two years old with acute myeloid leukemia, due to receive a stem cell transplant.

The CDR3 spells CASSQDGSSYEQYF. The CDR3 DNA is TGTGCCAGCAGCCAAGATGGCTCCTCCTACGAGCAGTACTTC. This chain links TRBV3-1 with TRBJ2-7, with D unclear. Germline V gene lookup returns CDR1 LGHDT and CDR2 YNNKEL (reference sequence). V dropped 0 bases and J dropped 0 bases, with 6 bases sitting between them. The CDR3 spans 14 residues.